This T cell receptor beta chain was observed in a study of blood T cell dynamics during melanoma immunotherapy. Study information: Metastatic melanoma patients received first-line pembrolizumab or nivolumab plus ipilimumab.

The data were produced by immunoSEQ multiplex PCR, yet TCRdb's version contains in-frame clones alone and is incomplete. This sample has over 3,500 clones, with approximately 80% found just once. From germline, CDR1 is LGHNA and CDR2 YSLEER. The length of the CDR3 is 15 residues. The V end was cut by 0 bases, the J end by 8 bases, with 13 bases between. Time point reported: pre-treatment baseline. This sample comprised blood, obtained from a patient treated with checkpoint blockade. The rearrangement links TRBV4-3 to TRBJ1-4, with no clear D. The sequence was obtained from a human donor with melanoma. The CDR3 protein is CASSQDSSALEKLFF. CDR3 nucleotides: TGCGCCAGCAGCCAAGATTCATCCGCCTTGGAAAAACTGTTTTTT.